This T cell receptor (beta chain) originates from a study of vaccination and CD4 T cells after COVID-19. Study summary: Stimulation used overlapping spike peptides from SARS-CoV-2, HCoV-NL63, HCoV-OC43 and HCoV-229E.

The germline V gene has CDR1 MGHRA and CDR2 YSYEKL. CDR3 length equals 15 residues. The V end lost 4 bases, the J end lost 6 bases, and 16 bases lay between the germline ends. A remark on this clonotype: The antigen is unknown.

The Oncomine TCR Beta short-read assay sequenced DNA from cultured CD4+ T cells. Genomic DNA was taken out of cultured CD4+ T cells by extraction. MiXCR, applied by TCRdb to the PCR reads, yields one record per CDR3 protein. The sample gives some 10,000 distinct CDR3 sequences, 25% to 35% of which show up once; 10% to 15% is in the top ten. Described treatment: roughly 10-day PBMC culture with coronavirus spike peptide pools or control peptides (ViraFEST assay). Samples of CD4+ T cells were obtained from the unexposed donor before the COVID-19 pandemic (2011-2018). The study, taken as a whole, reports: The great majority, 304 of 307 vaccine-specific clones, proved spike mono-reactive in convalescent patients.

V gene TRBV4-1 combines with J gene TRBJ2-1, with TRBD2 as a possible D gene (5 bases). This clonotype originated in a human donor in good health. Sequences were obtained from CD4+ T cells from blood, cultured in vitro. For the CDR3, the DNA is TGCGCCAGCAGCCCCCACCCGGACTCCCCCAATGAGCAGTTCTTC. It codes for CASSPHPDSPNEQFF.